These T cell receptor beta chains were read from a single sample in a study of Ad26.COV2.S vaccination and SARS-CoV-2 variants. Measured with immunoSEQ multiplex PCR; TCRdb has only the in-frame clones, and not every one. The repertoire has 300,000 to 450,000 clones, 85% of them found once; the top ten carry 2.5% to 3.5%. This specimen was peripheral blood, taken in a trial of Ad26.COV2.S vaccine versus placebo. Every receptor here comes from a person between 18 and 65 years old who received the Ad26.COV2.S COVID-19 vaccine or a placebo. Each CDR3 is given with its conserved first and last residue. The D gene is left open where the match is weak. Expanded clones get a size class; other rows say once, few or many, or leave the size out.

>TRBD1|TRBJ2-1|NA|TRBV4-3
TGCGCCAGCAGCCAAGAAAGTTGGGACAGGGCAGAAGAGCAGTTCTTC
CASSQESWDRAEEQFF
>TRBD1|TRBJ1-3|NA|TRBV5-4
TGTGCCAGCAGCCGGACGGGACAGATCTCTGGAAACACCATATATTTT
CASSRTGQISGNTIYF
>TRBD1|TRBJ1-6|NA|TRBV15
TGTGCCACCAGCGGAGGGGGCATCGCCTATAATTCACCCCTCCACTTT
CATSGGGIAYNSPLHF
>NA|TRBJ1-1|NA|TRBV5-4
TGTGCCAGCAGTCAGCAGCGGGGCACTGAAGCTTTCTTT
CASSQQRGTEAFF
>TRBD2|TRBJ2-3|NA|TRBV4-3
TGCGCCAGCAGCCAACGCGGGCCTAGCGGAGGCACAGATACGCAGTATTTT
CASSQRGPSGGTDTQYF
>TRBD1|TRBJ2-7|NA|TRBV5-8
TGTGCCAGCAGCTTGATCAGGACAGGGGTTGGCGAGCAGTACTTC
CASSLIRTGVGEQYF
>TRBD2|TRBJ2-1|NA|TRBV25-1
TGTGCCAGCTCCCGAGCGGGCGGGAGGGCCGCCCATGAGCAGTTCTTC
CASSRAGGRAAHEQFF
>NA|TRBJ2-7|NA|TRBV9
TGTGCCAGCAGCCCTCACACCTCCCGCGGGGAGCAGTACTTC
CASSPHTSRGEQYF
>TRBD2|TRBJ2-2|NA|TRBV7-2
TGTGCCAGCAGTCCAGAGGGCGGGGGGACCGGGGAGCTGTTTTTT
CASSPEGGGTGELFF
>TRBD2|TRBJ2-7|few|TRBV18
TGTGCCAGCTCAGCAGGACTAGCGGGGGTTTTCGAGCAGTACTTC
CASSAGLAGVFEQYF
>NA|TRBJ2-7|NA|TRBV29-1
TGCAGCGTTGGACCAGGTGACTACGAGCAGTACTTC
CSVGPGDYEQYF
>NA|TRBJ1-2|NA|TRBV18
TGTGCCAGCTCTATAGAACCCGGGGACGTCTATGGCTACACCTTC
CASSIEPGDVYGYTF
>TRBD2|TRBJ2-3|once|TRBV7-2
TGTGCCAGCAGCTTAGTAGGTAGCGGGAGCACAGATACGCAGTATTTT
CASSLVGSGSTDTQYF
>NA|TRBJ2-1|NA|TRBV7-2
TGTGCCAGCAGCTTAGCGCTCCCGGGTGAGCAGTTCTTC
CASSLALPGEQFF
>TRBD1|TRBJ2-1|NA|TRBV7-6
TGTGCCAGCAGTACCGGGACAGGGTACAATGAGCAGTTCTTC
CASSTGTGYNEQFF
>TRBD1|TRBJ1-4|NA|TRBV7-9
TGTGCCAGCAGCCCGGACAGGGGCAAAGGGAATGAAAAACTGTTTTTT
CASSPDRGKGNEKLFF
>TRBD1|TRBJ1-5|NA|TRBV5-8
TGTGCCAGCAGCCGGACCGGGACAGCCCATTACAATCAGCCCCAGCATTTT
CASSRTGTAHYNQPQHF
>NA|TRBJ2-5|NA|TRBV5-5
TGTGCCAGCAGCTTGGCGCAAAGGACGCAAGAGACCCAGTACTTC
CASSLAQRTQETQYF